These T cell receptor beta chains were read from a single sample in a study of OX40 agonist ivuxolimab in advanced cancers. The method was immunoSEQ multiplex PCR; TCRdb's version includes in-frame clones alone and lacks a portion of them. Of about 39,000 clones listed, about 93% are singletons. The sequenced sample was CD4+ or CD8+ T cells sorted from blood, obtained in a trial of the OX40 agonist ivuxolimab. The receptors come from an adult with an advanced solid tumor such as melanoma, head and neck, liver or kidney cancer. Each CDR3 is given with its conserved first and last residue. A D gene is named only where the DNA matches it firmly. Clone size is given for some rows only: seen once, a few or many times, or a class if the clone is expanded.

J	V	size	D	length	CDR3	DNA
TRBJ1-5	TRBV7-9	NA	NA	14	CASSLPGENQPQHF	TGTGCCAGCAGCTTACCAGGGGAAAATCAGCCCCAGCATTTT
TRBJ1-1	TRBV25-1	once	NA	13	CASSAPTDTEAFF	TGTGCCAGCAGTGCCCCGACGGACACTGAAGCTTTCTTT
TRBJ2-5	TRBV7-2	NA	TRBD1	16	CASSIPTGGRQETQYF	TGTGCCAGCAGCATCCCGACAGGGGGCCGACAAGAGACCCAGTACTTC
TRBJ1-1	TRBV28	once	NA	12	CASSLGNTEAFF	TGTGCCAGCAGTTTAGGGAACACTGAAGCTTTCTTT
TRBJ2-7	TRBV4-3	NA	NA	14	CASSQEGKDYEQYF	TGCGCCAGCAGCCAGGAGGGAAAGGACTACGAGCAGTACTTC
TRBJ2-1	TRBV9	NA	TRBD2	15	CASSVAAGGLNEQFF	TGTGCCAGCAGCGTGGCGGCGGGAGGGCTCAATGAGCAGTTCTTC
TRBJ2-5	TRBV18	few	TRBD1	16	CASSPTAGQGEETQYF	TGTGCCAGCTCACCAACAGCTGGACAGGGGGAAGAGACCCAGTACTTC
TRBJ2-7	TRBV2	NA	TRBD1	13	CASSEDRDWEQYF	TGTGCCAGCAGTGAGGACAGGGATTGGGAGCAGTACTTC
TRBJ1-1	TRBV18	NA	NA	21	CASSPTLRENRLLWGNTEAFF	TGTGCCAGCTCACCAACATTACGAGAGAACAGACTTCTCTGGGGAAACACTGAAGCTTTCTTT
TRBJ1-5	TRBV2	NA	NA	14	CASLGGGSNQPQHF	TGTGCCAGCCTGGGCGGGGGCAGCAATCAGCCCCAGCATTTT
TRBJ2-1	TRBV4-1	NA	NA	15	CASSQTSEAFTEQFF	TGCGCCAGCAGCCAAACCTCCGAGGCGTTTACTGAGCAGTTCTTC
TRBJ2-4	TRBV15	NA	TRBD2	18	CATSNGGRGSLAKNIQYF	TGTGCCACCAGCAATGGCGGGAGGGGATCGTTAGCCAAAAACATTCAGTACTTC
TRBJ2-7	TRBV5-1	NA	TRBD2	17	CASSSSFMGLAGSEQYF	TGCGCCAGCAGCTCTTCATTCATGGGACTAGCGGGAAGCGAGCAGTACTTC
TRBJ2-1	TRBV9	NA	NA	14	CASSVATTYNEQFF	TGTGCCAGCAGCGTAGCTACCACCTACAATGAGCAGTTCTTC
TRBJ2-1	TRBV19	NA	TRBD2	17	CASSPNYQSGSWNEQFF	TGTGCCAGTAGTCCAAACTACCAGAGCGGGAGTTGGAATGAGCAGTTCTTC
TRBJ2-7	TRBV27	NA	NA	13	CASSPRAGYEQYF	TGTGCCAGCAGTCCTCGGGCGGGGTACGAGCAGTACTTC
TRBJ1-3	TRBV6-5	NA	NA	16	CASSYLRTPRGNTIYF	TGTGCCAGCAGTTACCTGAGGACCCCCCGGGGAAACACCATATATTTT
TRBJ1-5	TRBV4-3	NA	NA	15	CASSHTGQSNQPQHF	TGCGCCAGCAGCCATACCGGACAGTCCAATCAGCCCCAGCATTTT
TRBJ2-3	TRBV21-1	NA	NA	17	CASSNTGLLTSTDTQYF	TGTGCCAGCAGCAACACGGGACTCTTGACTAGCACAGATACGCAGTATTTT
TRBJ1-5	TRBV10-3	NA	TRBD1	13	CAISPTGDQPQHF	TGTGCCATCAGCCCGACAGGGGATCAGCCCCAGCATTTT